This T cell receptor (beta chain) was found in a study of vaccination and CD4 T cells after COVID-19. With the Oncomine TCR Beta short-read assay, DNA from cultured CD4+ T cells was sequenced. TCRdb itself ran the PCR reads through MiXCR, one entry per CDR3 protein. The data hold roughly 11,000 distinct CDR3 sequences, with roughly 40% observed a single time. Findings and caveats of the study: Spike mono-reactivity was evident in 304 of the 307 vaccine-specific clones derived from convalescent patients. The study found median SARS-CoV-2-reactive clonotypes rising from approximately 21 to 40, not significantly.

The CDR3 loop spans 14 amino acids. The V gene's germline CDR1 is MNHNS and CDR2 SASEGT. J gave up 5 bases and V 9 bases, and 10 bases lay outside the gene matches. Remarks on this clonotype: What it binds is not known.

Treatment here: roughly nine-day PBMC culture with coronavirus spike peptide pools or control peptides (ViraFEST assay). The input for sequencing was CD4+ T cells from blood, cultured in vitro, taken after SARS-CoV-2 vaccination. This TCR was sampled from a human donor who had recovered from COVID-19. The genes are TRBV6-1 and TRBJ2-5; 9 bases fit TRBD2. The CDR3 protein is CASRPGLASETQYF. The CDR3 nucleotides read TGTGCCAGTAGGCCGGGACTAGCATCGGAGACCCAGTACTTC.